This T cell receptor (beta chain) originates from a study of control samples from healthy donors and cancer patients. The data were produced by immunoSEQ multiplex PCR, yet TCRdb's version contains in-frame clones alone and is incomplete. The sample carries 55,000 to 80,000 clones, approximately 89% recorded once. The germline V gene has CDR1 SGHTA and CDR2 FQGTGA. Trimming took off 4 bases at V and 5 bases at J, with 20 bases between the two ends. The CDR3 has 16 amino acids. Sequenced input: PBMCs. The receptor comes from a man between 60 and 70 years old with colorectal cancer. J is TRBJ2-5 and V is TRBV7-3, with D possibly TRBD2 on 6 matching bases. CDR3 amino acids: CASSSLPGGPGETQYF. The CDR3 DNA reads TGTGCCAGCAGCTCGCTACCCGGGGGTCCGGGGGAGACCCAGTACTTC.